Each of the 20 T cell receptor beta chains below was sequenced from the same sample in a study of blood T cell repertoires in COVID-19. TCRdb keeps only in-frame clones here, not all; method: immunoSEQ multiplex PCR. The sample shows roughly 200,000 clones, 82% of them seen only once. The sample was peripheral blood. Every receptor here comes from a woman aged 80 or over with COVID-19, enrolled during active disease.

This clone was counted a few times. The genes are TRBV6-5 and TRBJ1-5; D not resolved. CDR3 length: 13 amino acids. Between the trimmed V and J ends, which lost 0 bases and 3 bases, there was a span of 3 bases. Germline V gives CDR1 MNHEY, CDR2 SVGAGI. The CDR3 DNA reads TGTGCCAGCAGTTACTCCCTCAATCAGCCCCAGCATTTT. Translating gives CASSYSLNQPQHF.

Of note for this clone: Other DNA sequences within the sample encode an identical CDR3. V gene TRBV7-9 combines with J gene TRBJ1-2; 8 nucleotides match TRBD1. CDR1 is SEHNR, CDR2 FQNEAQ, per germline (reference sequence). With 3 bases clipped from V and 8 bases from J, the junction kept 5 bases outside the gene matches. There are 13 residues in the CDR3. As DNA, the CDR3 is TGTGCCAGCAGCTTGGGGACAGGCGTAGGCTACACCTTC. Translated, it gives CASSLGTGVGYTF.

This chain joins TRBV6-1 and TRBJ2-5, with D perhaps matching TRBD1 (5 bases). CDR3 size: 14 residues. The V gene's germline CDR1 is MNHNS and CDR2 SASEGT. The V end was cut by 1 base, the J end by 7 bases, with 13 bases between. The CDR3 reads CASSEVLPQGTQYF. The CDR3, as DNA: TGTGCCAGCAGTGAAGTACTCCCGCAGGGGACCCAGTACTTC.

The J gene is TRBJ1-6, the V gene TRBV19; 7 bases are a match to TRBD1. The ends lost 2 bases at V and 7 bases at J; junction bases unmatched: 11. The CDR3 has 17 residues. Per germline, CDR1 LNHDA and CDR2 SQIVND (reference sequence). CDR3: CASSILRSDRANSPLHF. DNA for the CDR3: TGTGCCAGTAGTATACTCCGCTCCGACAGGGCGAATTCACCCCTCCACTTT.

The V call is TRBV6-5, the J call TRBJ2-1; 7 bases map to TRBD2. The CDR3 extends over 14 amino acids. Trimming removed 6 bases from V and 3 bases from J; junction bases left unmatched: 5. The germline CDR1 and CDR2 sequences are MNHEY and SVGAGI. The CDR3: CASRGDYRYNEQFF. The CDR3 bases are TGTGCCAGCAGGGGGGACTACCGCTACAATGAGCAGTTCTTC.

The chain joins TRBV5-6 to TRBJ1-2; D is possibly TRBD1 (6 bases). The CDR3 contains 13 residues. Deletions cut 2 bases from V and 4 bases from J, with 9 bases between. The germline V gene encodes CDR1 SGHDT and CDR2 YYEEEE. In nucleotides, the CDR3 is TGTGCCAGCAGCTTACGGGGGGCCTATGGCTACACCTTC. It is translated as CASSLRGAYGYTF. The variable domain in full, completed from reference TRBV5-6 and TRBJ1-2, reads DAGVTQSPTHLIKTRGQQVTLRCSPKSGHDTVSWYQQALGQGPQFIFQYYEEEERQRGNFPDRFSGHQFPNYSSELNVNALLLGDSALYLCASSLRGAYGYTFGSGTRLTVV.

The count of this clone is one. The CDR3 sequence: CAIGGALASPYEQYF. CDR3 bases: TGTGCCATCGGTGGGGCACTAGCGAGCCCCTACGAGCAGTACTTC. The rearrangement uses TRBV10-3 and TRBJ2-7; 7 positions match TRBD2. Trimming at V came to 8 bases and at J to 2 bases, leaving 12 bases not matched to a gene. CDR1 ENHRY and CDR2 SYGVKD come from the germline V gene. This CDR3 is 15 amino acids long.

The rearrangement uses TRBV5-1 and TRBJ1-2, with a weak D call TRBD1 (6 bases). Deletions cut 0 bases from V and 7 bases from J, with 10 bases between. Germline V gene sequence: CDR1 SGHRS, CDR2 YFSETQ. The CDR3 loop spans 13 amino acids. In DNA, the CDR3 is TGCGCCAGCAGCTTGGTTGAAGGGGGTGGCTACACCTTC. Its translation: CASSLVEGGGYTF.

This clone was seen a handful of times. The chain uses TRBV3-1 (or the pseudogene TRBV3-2) and TRBJ2-2, with a weak D call TRBD1 (5 bases). The CDR3 consists of 13 residues. Germline CDR1 reads LGHDT; CDR2 reads YNNKEL (reference sequence). V lost 1 base and J lost 7, with 7 bases in between. The CDR3 reads CASSQGRVGELFF. CDR3 nucleotides: TGTGCCAGCAGCCAAGGCAGGGTCGGGGAGCTGTTTTTT.

This chain links TRBV5-1 with TRBJ1-1; D remains ambiguous. In germline, CDR1 is SGHRS, CDR2 YFSETQ. The CDR3 loop spans 14 amino acids. Deletions cut 5 bases from V and 0 bases from J, with 11 bases between. As DNA, the CDR3 is TGCGCCAGCAGGAGTGAAGTAATGAACACTGAAGCTTTCTTT. It translates to CASRSEVMNTEAFF.

This clone was detected only once. The V call is TRBV20-1, the J call TRBJ1-2; D unresolved. CDR1 DFQATT and CDR2 SNEGSKA come from the germline V gene (reference sequence). Trimming took 0 bases from V and 4 from J, leaving 3 bases between them. The CDR3 has 11 residues. CDR3 amino acids: CSAREAYGYTF. The DNA for the CDR3 is TGCAGTGCTAGAGAGGCCTATGGCTACACCTTC.

The V gene is TRBV2, the J gene TRBJ2-3; 9 bases fit TRBD2. Germline assignment: CDR1 SNHLY and CDR2 FYNNEI. This CDR3 region has 16 residues. The ends lost 6 bases at V and 4 bases at J; junction bases unmatched: 11. CDR3 sequence reads: CASRPSLRGGADTQYF. In nucleotides, the CDR3 is TGTGCCAGCAGGCCGTCCTTGCGGGGGGGCGCAGATACGCAGTATTTT.

This clone was recorded once. The chain links TRBV19 to TRBJ1-4; a possible D gene is TRBD1 (6 bases). Germline-derived CDR1 and CDR2 are LNHDA and SQIVND (reference sequence). V was clipped by 5 bases and J by 0 bases, with 10 bases between them. CDR3 size: 15 residues. CDR3 loop: CASSWTVATNEKLFF. CDR3 in DNA: TGTGCCAGTAGTTGGACAGTAGCAACTAATGAAAAACTGTTTTTT.

This rearrangement joins TRBV10-1 to TRBJ2-1; 11 bases line up with TRBD1. Trimming cost V 8 bases and J 9 bases; bases outside gene matches: 6. The CDR3 is made up of 13 amino acids. Germline lookup yields CDR1 WNHNN and CDR2 SYGVQD (reference sequence). DNA for the CDR3: TGCGCCAGCTCCGGACAGGGGGCAGGTGAGCAGTTCTTC. Encoded protein: CASSGQGAGEQFF.

This clone was recorded once. V and J are TRBV19 and TRBJ2-3; D is unclear. The CDR3 is 13 residues long. Trimming took 3 bases from V and 6 from J, leaving 10 bases between them. Germline V gene data show CDR1 as LNHDA and CDR2 as SQIVND (reference sequence). In DNA, the CDR3 is TGTGCCAGTAGTATCACAGCCCGGGATACGCAGTATTTT. This translates into CASSITARDTQYF. Supplemented by reference TRBV19 and TRBJ2-3, the full variable domain reads DGGITQSPKYLFRKEGQNVTLSCEQNLNHDAMYWYRQDPGQGLRLIYYSQIVNDFQKGDIAEGYSVSREKKESFPLTVTSAQKNPTAFYLCASSITARDTQYFGPGTRLTVL.

The chain is built from TRBV24-1 and TRBJ2-3; perhaps TRBD2 as D (6 bases). This CDR3 is built from 18 residues. CDR1 and CDR2 from the germline V gene are KGHDR and SFDVKD. With 3 bases removed from V and 1 base from J, the gap between germline ends came to 19 bases. The CDR3 region has the DNA TGTGCCACCAGTGATACGACCTGGAGTAGCGGAGGCACAGATACGCAGTATTTT. This codes for CATSDTTWSSGGTDTQYF.

Only a few counts were recorded for this clone. V gene TRBV7-9 combines with J gene TRBJ1-2, with 7 nucleotides matching TRBD1. Germline loops: CDR1 SEHNR, CDR2 FQNEAQ (reference sequence). V dropped 8 bases and J dropped 4; count of bases not matched to a gene: 7. The CDR3 extends over 13 amino acids. The CDR3 here is CASPGDSGYGYTF. The CDR3 coding sequence is TGTGCCAGCCCCGGGGACAGCGGCTATGGCTACACCTTC.

J is TRBJ1-1 and V is TRBV11-3, with 8 bases that match TRBD1. CDR1 and CDR2 from the germline V gene are SGHNT and YENEEA. This CDR3 spans 14 amino acids. With 4 bases clipped from V and 5 bases from J, the junction kept 6 bases outside the gene matches. DNA of the CDR3: TGTGCCAGCAGCTCAGGGGGCGCGGGGACTGAAGCTTTCTTT. Translated, it gives CASSSGGAGTEAFF.

This clone was observed a single time. This sequence joins TRBV24-1 and TRBJ2-3, with TRBD2 as a possible D gene (5 bases). Germline V gene sequence: CDR1 KGHDR, CDR2 SFDVKD. Trimming shortened V by 4 bases and J by 0 bases, and 13 bases separated the two germline ends. This CDR3 is 16 amino acids long. In DNA form, the CDR3 reads TGTGCCACCAGTGACCCGGACGAGGGTAGCACAGATACGCAGTATTTT. Translating gives CATSDPDEGSTDTQYF.

This chain uses TRBV7-2 with TRBJ2-5; 8 nucleotides align to TRBD1. V shed 4 bases and J 6 bases; nucleotides not matched to a gene: 7. The CDR3 extends over 14 amino acids. Germline CDR1 reads SGHTA; CDR2 reads FQGNSA. In DNA form, the CDR3 reads TGTGCCAGCAGCTCCGACAGGGGATGGAAGACCCAGTACTTC. Amino acids: CASSSDRGWKTQYF.